These 27 T cell receptor beta chains came from one sample sequenced in a study of blood T cells in healthy people across ages. For the second PCR, which ran for about 7 to 11 cycles, a sample-barcoded 5' primer and a J-beta primer mix were used. TCRdb reanalysed the 5' RACE reads using MiXCR and keeps one entry per CDR3 protein. The sample records under 1,100,000 distinct CDR3 sequences, roughly 24% being singletons. The same sample was also studied in work on T cells of mothers and their children.

The sequencing input was blood. The receptors shown here come from a girl aged 2 to 9 in good health.

V and J are TRBV4-3 and TRBJ2-3; 8 nucleotides line up with TRBD1. V gave up 3 bases and J gave up 6 bases; unmatched junction bases: 5. This CDR3 is 14 amino acids long. Per the germline V gene, CDR1 is LGHNA and CDR2 is YSLEER. The CDR3 reads CASSQDREWDTQYF. CDR3 in DNA: TGCGCCAGCAGCCAGGACAGGGAATGGGATACGCAGTATTTT.

V and J are TRBV2 and TRBJ1-1, with TRBD1 identical over 9 bases. Losses at the gene ends were 6 bases for V and 1 base for J; bases not matched to a gene: 3. The CDR3 length is 14 residues. CDR1 and CDR2 (germline): SNHLY, FYNNEI. CDR3 sequence: CASRGQGWNTEAFF. CDR3 sequence (DNA): TGTGCCAGCAGGGGACAGGGATGGAACACTGAAGCTTTCTTT.

The V and J genes are TRBV20-1 and TRBJ2-5; unclear D gene. The DNA matches TRBJ2-1 better at its end, which makes the J call doubtful. Germline CDR1 DFQATT, CDR2 SNEGSKA (reference sequence). This CDR3 region has 15 residues. The CDR3 protein is CSARSRTVTYNEQFF. The CDR3 DNA is TGCAGTGCTAGATCCCGGACGGTAACCTACAATGAGCAGTTCTTC.

The chain has TRBV5-1 and TRBJ2-3; perhaps TRBD2 as D (7 bases). V gave up 4 bases and J gave up 2 bases, with 14 bases separating them. The germline CDR1 and CDR2 sequences are SGHRS and YFSETQ. The CDR3 is 15 residues long. The CDR3 sequence is CASSQGRDYTDTQYF. The CDR3 region has the DNA TGCGCCAGCAGCCAGGGGCGGGACTACACAGATACGCAGTATTTT.

This clonotype was counted between two and nine times. The V gene is TRBV5-1, the J gene TRBJ2-3; TRBD2 agrees at 9 bases. After removal of 3 bases from V and 4 bases from J, the junction contained 9 bases not matched to a gene. Germline CDR1 reads SGHRS; CDR2 reads YFSETQ. This CDR3 is 16 amino acids long. The chain's CDR3 is CASSSRGGGAADTQYF. Here the CDR3 DNA reads TGCGCCAGCAGCTCCCGCGGCGGGGGGGCCGCAGATACGCAGTATTTT. Full variable domain (missing parts from reference TRBV5-1 and TRBJ2-3): KAGVTQTPRYLIKTRGQQVTLSCSPISGHRSVSWYQQTPGQGLQFLFEYFSETQRNKGNFPGRFSGRQFSNSRSEMNVSTLELGDSALYLCASSSRGGGAADTQYFGPGTRLTVL.

This clonotype was seen more than once but under ten times. The V call is TRBV11-1, the J call TRBJ2-1, with no clear D. The J call may be faulty, since TRBJ2-7 better matches the DNA end. Per germline, CDR1 SGHAT and CDR2 FQDESV (reference sequence). The CDR3 totals 16 residues. The CDR3 sequence: CASSLLSGYSSYEQYF. The DNA for the CDR3 is TGTGCCAGCAGCTTATTGTCGGGCTACAGCTCCTACGAGCAGTACTTC.

This clonotype was observed a handful of times. The CDR3 loop is CASSFKEPGGLTGELFF. The DNA of the CDR3 is TGTGCCAGCAGCTTTAAGGAACCAGGGGGCCTTACCGGGGAGCTGTTTTTT. The V and J genes are TRBV7-8 and TRBJ2-2, with 8 bases that match TRBD1. V lost 3 bases and J lost 5; bases outside the gene matches: 11. The CDR3 length is 17 residues. Germline V CDR1 and CDR2: SGHVS, FQNEAQ.

The table lists this clonotype with a few counts. The rearrangement joins TRBV24-1 to TRBJ1-4, with 9 bases matching TRBD1. Germline CDR1 KGHDR, CDR2 SFDVKD. This CDR3 comprises 15 residues. The V gene end was trimmed by 4 bases and the J gene end by 7 bases; junction bases not matched to a gene: 6. CDR3 bases: TGTGCCACCAGTGACGGGACAGGGAGTGTTGAAAAACTGTTTTTT. This codes for CATSDGTGSVEKLFF.

This clonotype was recorded a few times. The DNA for the CDR3 is TGTGCCAGCAGTTTACTGGACAGGGCCGGCGAGCAGTTCTTC. It specifies CASSLLDRAGEQFF. The chain carries TRBV27 and TRBJ2-1, with TRBD1 identical over 8 bases. The V and J ends lost 2 bases and 10 bases, in that order; junction bases with no gene match: 7. The germline V gene encodes CDR1 MNHEY and CDR2 SMNVEV (reference sequence). The CDR3 extends over 14 amino acids.

This clonotype was seen a few times. The CDR3 is CAINRGLEQETQYF. The CDR3 nucleotides read TGTGCCATCAACAGGGGACTAGAACAAGAGACCCAGTACTTC. The chain couples TRBV10-3 to TRBJ2-5; D is possibly TRBD2 (8 bases). The CDR3 runs 14 residues. V shed 7 bases and J shed 2 bases, with 14 bases lying between them. Germline CDR1 ENHRY, CDR2 SYGVKD.

This clonotype was counted a few times. The genes are TRBV9 and TRBJ2-3; TRBD2 aligns across 10 bases. In germline, CDR1 is SGDLS, CDR2 YYNGEE. The CDR3 has 15 amino acids. J was trimmed by 4 bases and V by 0 bases; bases with no gene match: 2. As DNA, the CDR3 is TGTGCCAGCAGCGTAGAAGGACTAGCGGCAGATACGCAGTATTTT. This gives the protein CASSVEGLAADTQYF.

The chain uses TRBV27 and TRBJ2-2; D gene unclear. Trimming removed 1 base at V and 6 bases at J, with 3 bases between. The germline CDR1 and CDR2 sequences are MNHEY and SMNVEV (reference sequence). The CDR3 loop spans 12 amino acids. CDR3: CASSLWPGELFF. CDR3 nucleotides: TGTGCCAGCAGTTTATGGCCCGGGGAGCTGTTTTTT.

Comment on this clonotype: No conserved phenylalanine or tryptophan ends this CDR3, so it is likely a read error. The DNA for the CDR3 is TGTGCCAGCAGTTCCGGACAGGGGGAAGGCAATGAGCAGTTCCTC. Its protein is CASSSGQGEGNEQFL. The chain couples TRBV27 to TRBJ2-1, with 10 bases identical to TRBD1. The CDR3 covers 15 residues. The J segment lost 6 bases and the V segment lost 4 bases, leaving 6 bases of the junction unmatched. Germline CDR1 and CDR2: MNHEY and SMNVEV (reference sequence).

Here the CDR3 reads CASSAFGDTDTQYF. The CDR3 nucleotides are TGTGCCAGCAGCGCATTCGGCGACACAGATACGCAGTATTTT. This sequence joins TRBV7-8 and TRBJ2-3, with no clear D. Looked up from germline, CDR1 is SGHVS and CDR2 is FQNEAQ. With 5 bases removed from V and 2 bases from J, the gap between germline ends came to 11 bases. CDR3 size: 14 residues.

The rearrangement links TRBV28 to TRBJ1-2; possible D gene TRBD1, 6 bases. The CDR3 sequence is 14 residues long. V was cut by 8 bases and J by 4 bases, with 17 bases left in between. Germline V gene sequence: CDR1 MDHEN, CDR2 SYDVKM. Written as DNA, the CDR3 is TGTGCCAGCCGACAACTGGGGGCGAGCTATGGCTACACCTTC. It translates to CASRQLGASYGYTF.

This clonotype has more than one count but fewer than ten. The chain recombines TRBV11-2 with TRBJ2-3; the D call may be TRBD1 or TRBD2 (5 bases each). Per germline, CDR1 SGHAT and CDR2 FQNNGV. The V and J ends lost 3 bases and 0 bases respectively, with 13 bases between them. CDR3 length: 16 residues. In DNA, the CDR3 is TGTGCCAGCAGCTTGTCGGGGCTGGCTAGCACAGATACGCAGTATTTT. Amino acid sequence: CASSLSGLASTDTQYF.

There are a few counts of this clonotype. The V call is TRBV10-3, the J call TRBJ2-2; D not certain. Looked up from germline, CDR1 is ENHRY and CDR2 is SYGVKD. V lost 8 bases and J lost 0, with 7 bases in between. The CDR3 loop spans 13 amino acids. The CDR3 spells CAIGAPNTGELFF. CDR3 sequence (DNA): TGTGCCATCGGCGCCCCGAACACCGGGGAGCTGTTTTTT.

This clonotype has more than one count but fewer than ten. V is TRBV23-1 and J is TRBJ2-1, with 9 bases lining up with TRBD2. TRBV23-1 carries the ORF label, with uncertain function. After removal of 0 bases from V and 6 bases from J, the junction contained 12 bases not matched to a gene. This CDR3 is built from 18 residues. In DNA, the CDR3 is TGCGCCAGCAGTCAATCGGATCTTTTTAGCGGGAGAATCAATGAGCAGTTCTTC. It encodes CASSQSDLFSGRINEQFF.

The chain joins TRBV12-3 or TRBV12-4 to TRBJ2-3, with D possibly matching TRBD1 (5 bases). The length of the CDR3 is 14 residues. V lost 6 bases and J 5 bases, leaving 15 bases between the germline ends. The CDR3: CASSLSRVEDTQYF. DNA of the CDR3: TGTGCCAGCAGCCTAAGCAGGGTCGAAGATACGCAGTATTTT.

This clonotype was found a few times. J is TRBJ2-5 and V is TRBV29-1, with D possibly being TRBD1 (8 bases). The end of the DNA fits TRBJ2-1 better, so the J call may be wrong. This CDR3 contains 13 residues. Germline loops: CDR1 SQVTM, CDR2 ANQGSEA. CDR3 nucleotide sequence: TGCAGCGTGACGGACAGGGAGGGCAATGAGCAGTTCTTC. This sequence encodes CSVTDREGNEQFF.

The chain joins TRBV6-2 or TRBV6-3 to TRBJ2-5, with D possibly TRBD2 on 5 matching bases. The DNA matches TRBJ2-1 better at its end, which makes the J call doubtful. The CDR3 is 14 residues long. CDR1 and CDR2 (germline): MNHEY, SVGEGT. CDR3 amino acids: CASREAPTYNEQFF. The CDR3 DNA sequence: TGTGCCAGCAGGGAGGCTCCAACCTACAATGAGCAGTTCTTC.

The chain employs TRBV20-1 and TRBJ2-5, with 10 bases matching TRBD2. Germline V lookup: CDR1 DFQATT, CDR2 SNEGSKA (reference sequence). The V and J ends lost 5 bases and 1 base, in that order; junction bases with no gene match: 4. The length of the CDR3 is 14 residues. The CDR3 DNA follows: TGCAGTGCTCGAGCGGGAGGGCCCCAAGAGACCCAGTACTTC. Its translation is CSARAGGPQETQYF.

This clonotype was seen a handful of times. The rearrangement uses TRBV7-9 and TRBJ1-1, with no clear D. Germline V gene sequence: CDR1 SEHNR, CDR2 FQNEAQ (reference sequence). This CDR3 contains 12 residues. V shed 5 bases and J shed 11 bases, with 15 bases lying between them. The CDR3 loop is CASSLVGMGAFF. Here the CDR3 DNA reads TGTGCCAGCAGCCTCGTGGGTATGGGGGCTTTCTTT.

This clonotype was seen only a few times. The chain couples TRBV4-1 to TRBJ2-2; 8 positions match TRBD1. The CDR3 totals 17 residues. J gave up 4 bases and V 2 bases, and 9 bases lay outside the gene matches. Germline CDR1 reads MGHRA; CDR2 reads YSYEKL. CDR3 sequence: CASSQTPGQVFTGELFF. CDR3 DNA sequence: TGCGCCAGCAGCCAAACACCGGGACAGGTCTTCACCGGGGAGCTGTTTTTT.

The chain is built from TRBV7-3 and TRBJ1-1; D perhaps matches TRBD1 (5 bases). The V end lost 3 bases, the J end lost 0 bases, and 8 bases lay between the germline ends. In germline, CDR1 is SGHTA, CDR2 FQGTGA. This CDR3 is 14 amino acids long. CDR3 sequence: CASSFPGLNTEAFF. In DNA form, the CDR3 reads TGTGCCAGCAGCTTCCCGGGACTGAACACTGAAGCTTTCTTT. The full variable domain, in which reference TRBV7-3 and TRBJ1-1 provide the parts outside the CDR3, is GAGVSQTPSNKVTEKGKYVELRCDPISGHTALYWYRQSLGQGPEFLIYFQGTGAADDSGLPNDRFFAVRPEGSVSTLKIQRTERGDSAVYLCASSFPGLNTEAFFGQGTRLTVV.

This clonotype was seen many times. V usage is TRBV29-1 and J usage is TRBJ2-5; D not resolved. Trimming pared 3 bases from V and 5 bases from J, leaving 10 bases between. This CDR3 contains 12 residues. CDR1 is SQVTM, CDR2 ANQGSEA, per germline. CDR3 nucleotide sequence: TGCAGCGTTGAGGCTAGTTACGAGACCCAGTACTTC. Translated: CSVEASYETQYF.

This clonotype was counted only a few times. A junction end diverges from the germline sequence, so it may reflect a read error. The chain couples TRBV27 to TRBJ2-7; D unclear. CDR1 and CDR2 from the germline V gene are MNHEY and SMNVEV (reference sequence). The CDR3 length is 13 residues. CDR3 coding DNA: TGTGCCAGCAGACAAAGGAGCTCCTACGAGCAGTATTTC. Translation gives CASRQRSSYEQYF.